Listed here are 18 T cell receptor beta chains from one sample, sequenced in a study of metastatic and nonmetastatic thyroid tumors. No patient had received any treatment before thyroid surgery. Through MiXCR, TCRdb re-clonotyped the PCR reads. The sample includes some 39,000 clones, roughly 15% of them seen just once. The sequenced material came from blood. Receptors originate from a female donor with papillary thyroid cancer or a benign thyroid nodule (not recorded which). Some clones in this sample may be carry-over from other donors' samples.

This clone turned up a few times. One base away lies a much larger clone, so this may be a sequencing read error. Other DNA sequences in this specimen translate into the identical CDR3. The gene calls are TRBV5-1 and TRBJ2-3; 11 bases are shared with TRBD2. V lost 1 base and J lost 3; bases outside the gene matches: 13. Germline CDR1 and CDR2: SGHRS and YFSETQ. The CDR3 contains 19 residues. The CDR3 coding sequence is TGCGCCAGCAGCTTGAGGCTAGCGGGAGGTCTCCCAAAGACAGATACGCAGTATTTT. Translated, it gives CASSLRLAGGLPKTDTQYF. The full variable domain, its missing parts supplied by reference TRBV5-1 and TRBJ2-3, is KAGVTQTPRYLIKTRGQQVTLSCSPISGHRSVSWYQQTPGQGLQFLFEYFSETQRNKGNFPGRFSGRQFSNSRSEMNVSTLELGDSALYLCASSLRLAGGLPKTDTQYFGPGTRLTVL.

This clone came up many times. The CDR3 bases are TGTGCCAGCAGCTTAGTGGGCGTAGCGGGAGGCACCGGGGAGCTGTTTTTT. Its protein product is CASSLVGVAGGTGELFF. The chain links TRBV11-3 to TRBJ2-2, with TRBD2 matching 10 bases. Per the germline V gene, CDR1 is SGHNT and CDR2 is YENEEA. V lost 1 base and J lost 4; bases outside the gene matches: 6. CDR3 length equals 17 residues.

This clone appeared many times. The chain has TRBV5-6 and TRBJ2-7; 8 bases are a match to TRBD1. CDR1 SGHDT and CDR2 YYEEEE come from the germline V gene. The V segment lost 3 bases and the J segment 3 bases; nucleotides outside the gene matches: 5. This CDR3 is built from 14 residues. CDR3 region: CASSSGQAGYEQYF. The CDR3 DNA sequence: TGTGCCAGCAGCTCGGGACAGGCGGGCTACGAGCAGTACTTC.

This clone was observed at least ten times. The chain carries TRBV4-1 and TRBJ1-5, with a possible D match to TRBD1 (6 bases). Germline V gives CDR1 MGHRA, CDR2 YSYEKL. This CDR3 is 14 amino acids long. V shed 4 bases and J shed 5 bases, with 12 bases lying between them. In nucleotides, the CDR3 is TGCGCCAGCAGCCCCCCGGGGGCGGATCAGCCCCAGCATTTT. This gives the protein CASSPPGADQPQHF.

This clone was seen a handful of times. This sequence may be a read error, since a much larger clone differs from it by one base. This chain connects TRBV6-1 to TRBJ2-4; no clear D gene. This CDR3 contains 17 residues. Trimming cost V 6 bases and J 3 bases, with 21 bases left between them. Germline assignment: CDR1 MNHNS and CDR2 SASEGT. The CDR3 protein is CASRRLSWRTGKNIQYF. CDR3 DNA sequence: TGTGCCAGCAGACGCCTCAGCTGGAGAACGGGCAAAAACATTCAGTACTTC.

The chain couples TRBV28 to TRBJ1-1; 7 nucleotides agree with TRBD1. Germline assignment: CDR1 MDHEN and CDR2 SYDVKM. The CDR3 contains 14 residues. V gave up 7 bases and J gave up 4 bases; unmatched junction bases: 9. The CDR3 sequence is CASNLPQGSTEAFF. The CDR3 DNA is TGTGCCAGCAACCTCCCACAGGGGAGCACTGAAGCTTTCTTT.

This clone appeared many times. The CDR3 reads CASTISTDTQYF. The CDR3 coding sequence is TGTGCCAGCACGATTAGCACAGATACGCAGTATTTT. This rearrangement joins TRBV2 to TRBJ2-3; no firm D call. There are 12 residues in the CDR3. V lost 7 bases, J lost 0 bases, and 5 bases lay in between. Looked up from germline, CDR1 is SNHLY and CDR2 is FYNNEI.

This clone was recorded at least ten times. This chain links TRBV2 with TRBJ2-6, with D unclear. In germline, CDR1 is SNHLY, CDR2 FYNNEI. This CDR3 is 14 amino acids long. The V and J ends lost 6 bases and 0 bases respectively, with 6 bases between them. The CDR3 region has the DNA TGTGCCAGCAGGCACAGCTCTGGGGCCAACGTCCTGACTTTC. Protein product: CASRHSSGANVLTF.

The CDR3 spells CSVPGGLEEELFF. CDR3 bases: TGCAGTGTCCCGGGGGGACTAGAGGAGGAGCTGTTTTTT. The chain couples TRBV20-1 to TRBJ2-2; 8 nucleotides line up with TRBD2. Germline assignment: CDR1 DFQATT and CDR2 SNEGSKA (reference sequence). After removal of 7 bases from V and 10 bases from J, the junction contained 11 bases not matched to a gene. The CDR3 is 13 amino acids.

The chain recombines TRBV6-6 with TRBJ2-6; D not certain. The germline V and J ends were trimmed by 2 bases and 0 bases, with 11 bases remaining between them. The CDR3 has 17 residues. Germline CDR1 reads MNHNY; CDR2 reads SVGAGI (reference sequence). CDR3 loop: CASSYRITASGANVLTF. CDR3 nucleotide sequence: TGTGCCAGCAGTTACCGGATCACAGCCTCTGGGGCCAACGTCCTGACTTTC.

This clone counts as medium-sized (0.01 to 0.1%). As DNA, the CDR3 is TGTGCCAGCAGCTTCCTGACAGGTGATGGGGGCAATGAGCAGTTCTTC. Amino acids: CASSFLTGDGGNEQFF. The rearrangement uses TRBV7-6 and TRBJ2-1, with a tentative D call TRBD1 (6 bases). The CDR3 totals 16 residues. Germline CDR1 SGHVS, CDR2 FNYEAQ. V was cut by 3 bases and J by 6 bases, with 18 bases left in between.

This clone was seen only a few times. Since a much larger clone is just one base distant, this may be a read error. Other DNA sequences of this sample code for an identical CDR3. This chain links TRBV20-1 with TRBJ1-2; D not resolved. V was shortened by 5 bases and J by 4 bases, with 11 bases between the two germline ends. CDR3 length: 12 amino acids. Germline V gene data show CDR1 as DFQATT and CDR2 as SNEGSKA (reference sequence). The CDR3 is CSAGVGGYGYTF. Written as DNA, the CDR3 is TGCAGTGCTGGAGTCGGAGGCTATGGCTACACCTTC.

This clone has a single count. The chain couples TRBV5-1 to TRBJ1-2; D may be TRBD1 (5 bases). CDR1 is SGHRS and CDR2 is YFSETQ in the germline V gene. The CDR3 covers 12 residues. The V end was cut by 2 bases, the J end by 8 bases, with 10 bases between. The CDR3 loop is CASSFVWDGYTF. DNA of the CDR3: TGCGCCAGCAGCTTTGTGTGGGACGGCTACACCTTC.

This clone was seen at least ten times. The V gene is TRBV6-1, the J gene TRBJ2-3, with D maybe TRBD1 (6 bases). The CDR3 loop spans 15 amino acids. V shed 7 bases and J shed 2 bases, with 16 bases lying between them. Germline values: CDR1 MNHNS, CDR2 SASEGT. CDR3 residues: CASNPTGNPTDTQYF. The DNA for the CDR3 is TGTGCCAGCAACCCAACAGGGAATCCCACAGATACGCAGTATTTT.

Ten or more counts support this clone. The CDR3 nucleotides read TGTGCCAGCAGCCGGCCGGGGGAGGGAGGCTACACCTTC. As protein: CASSRPGEGGYTF. The chain carries TRBV3-1 and TRBJ1-2, with a tentative D call TRBD1 (5 bases). Germline V gene sequence: CDR1 LGHDT, CDR2 YNNKEL (reference sequence). This CDR3 has 13 amino acids. Trimming removed 4 bases from V and 8 bases from J, with 14 bases in between.

Many counts were recorded for this clone. The chain's CDR3 is CASSLAVAHLPQRSGELFF. The CDR3 region has the DNA TGTGCCAGCAGCTTGGCCGTGGCCCACCTACCCCAGCGCAGCGGGGAGCTGTTTTTT. V usage is TRBV5-6 and J usage is TRBJ2-2, with D uncertain. This CDR3 spans 19 amino acids. Germline V gene data show CDR1 as SGHDT and CDR2 as YYEEEE. Trimming cost V 0 bases and J 7 bases, with 25 bases left between them.

At least ten counts were recorded for this clone. This sample also contains other DNA sequences that code for the same CDR3. The chain recombines TRBV5-1 with TRBJ1-3; TRBD1 is a possible D gene (6 bases). V dropped 2 bases and J dropped 4 bases, with 13 bases sitting between them. Germline V lookup: CDR1 SGHRS, CDR2 YFSETQ. The CDR3 totals 15 residues. The CDR3 region is CASSLGGGDGNTIYF. The DNA for the CDR3 is TGCGCCAGCAGCTTAGGAGGGGGGGACGGAAACACCATATATTTT.

This clone was observed a few times. The rearrangement uses TRBV4-3 and TRBJ2-7, with TRBD1 matching over 9 bases. The ends lost 0 bases at V and 6 bases at J; junction bases unmatched: 6. Germline V gene data show CDR1 as LGHNA and CDR2 as YSLEER. The CDR3 is 15 residues long. The CDR3 nucleotides read TGCGCCAGCAGCCAAGATTCAACAGGGGGCGGCGAGCAGTACTTC. Translating gives CASSQDSTGGGEQYF.